These 5 T cell receptor beta chains came from one sample sequenced in a study of T cells after yellow fever vaccination (dated by TCRdb to between 2018 and 2021). The library was made by 5' RACE. TCRdb shows the sequencer as Illumina NovaSeq 6000. Clones were called with MiXCR by TCRdb after fastp trimmed the public reads at Q25, and only in-frame beta chains were retained. All rows with the same CDR3 protein become a single entry with the most common DNA and genes. The sample table shows about 200,000 distinct CDR3 sequences, and under 3.5% are seen once. In total, the top ten clones hold around 3.2% of the sample. The sample's treatment or condition label is to be understood as: live attenuated yellow fever vaccine strain. The sample was CD4+ T cells sorted from PBMCs, taken 10 days after the yellow fever booster vaccination. The receptor set was obtained from a man between 18 and 35 years old who received the YFV17D yellow fever vaccine.

This chain uses TRBV24-1 with TRBJ1-2; TRBD1 matches at 7 bases. The CDR3 loop spans 13 amino acids. Germline V gives CDR1 KGHDR, CDR2 SFDVKD. V was pared by 3 bases and J by 7 bases, with 4 bases of the junction left unmatched. CDR3 DNA sequence: TGTGCCACCAGTGATGACAGGGTAGCTGGCTACACCTTC. Its translation: CATSDDRVAGYTF.

This clonotype was observed many times. The V and J genes are TRBV7-9 and TRBJ2-3; TRBD1 agrees at 7 bases. The V gene end was trimmed by 3 bases and the J gene end by 1 base; junction bases not matched to a gene: 7. The CDR3 totals 16 residues. In germline, CDR1 is SEHNR, CDR2 FQNEAQ (reference sequence). CDR3 in DNA: TGTGCCAGCAGCTTGGCAGGGGGTTCCCGCACAGATACGCAGTATTTT. Protein product: CASSLAGGSRTDTQYF. The whole variable domain, remainder taken from reference TRBV7-9 and TRBJ2-3, is DTGVSQNPRHKITKRGQNVTFRCDPISEHNRLYWYRQTLGQGPEFLTYFQNEAQLEKSRLLSDRFSAERPKGSFSTLEIQRTEQGDSAMYLCASSLAGGSRTDTQYFGPGTRLTVL.

At least ten counts were recorded for this clonotype. This rearrangement joins TRBV6-5 to TRBJ1-5; D call uncertain. Germline CDR1 MNHEY, CDR2 SVGAGI. CDR3 length equals 14 residues. V lost 2 bases and J 5 bases, leaving 10 bases between the germline ends. In DNA form, the CDR3 reads TGTGCCAGCAGTTACACGGGGAAAGATCAGCCCCAGCATTTT. Its translation is CASSYTGKDQPQHF.

The CDR3 DNA follows: TGCAGCGTTGGATCGGACAGGGGAGGTTACGAGCAGTACTTC. Protein product: CSVGSDRGGYEQYF. The chain carries TRBV29-1 and TRBJ2-7, with TRBD1 matching 9 bases. V dropped 4 bases and J dropped 4; count of bases not matched to a gene: 8. Germline V lookup: CDR1 SQVTM, CDR2 ANQGSEA. The CDR3 loop spans 14 amino acids.

The chain joins TRBV19 to TRBJ1-1; D is undetermined. The V end lost 5 bases, the J end lost 0 bases, and 13 bases lay between the germline ends. The length of the CDR3 is 15 residues. CDR1 and CDR2 (germline): LNHDA, SQIVND (reference sequence). CDR3 region: CASSSRGTVNTEAFF. DNA for the CDR3: TGTGCCAGTAGTTCGCGAGGAACAGTGAACACTGAAGCTTTCTTT. The variable domain in full, completed from reference TRBV19 and TRBJ1-1, reads DGGITQSPKYLFRKEGQNVTLSCEQNLNHDAMYWYRQDPGQGLRLIYYSQIVNDFQKGDIAEGYSVSREKKESFPLTVTSAQKNPTAFYLCASSSRGTVNTEAFFGQGTRLTVV.